The clone carrying this T cell receptor (beta chain) has a handful of counts. These data are taken from a study of identical twins. Healthy Caucasians provided all donations. One entry per CDR3 protein results from TCRdb running MiXCR on the 5' RACE reads. The sample has a few hundred thousand distinct CDR3 sequences, roughly a tenth seen once; the top ten hold more than 8.5%. CDR1 is MNHEY, CDR2 SVGAGI, per germline. This CDR3 spans 15 amino acids. The V end was cut by 0 bases, the J end by 4 bases, with 10 bases between. The chain links TRBV6-5 to TRBJ2-1, with D tentatively TRBD1 or TRBD2 (6 bases each). The receptor was isolated from a man between 45 and 60 years old in good health. Sequenced input: memory T cells sorted from blood. Here the CDR3 reads CASSYSKGGYNEQFF. Written as DNA, the CDR3 is TGTGCCAGCAGTTACTCAAAGGGGGGATACAATGAGCAGTTCTTC.